This T cell receptor beta chain was recovered during a study of T cell responses to AZD1222 COVID-19 vaccine. Study results and limitations: Close to half of spike-specific TCRs reportedly recognize unmutated variant regions. Among the donors, most were white British and more were female, and clonal diversity was possibly underestimated. After two AZD1222 doses, spike-specific TCR breadth and depth rose versus day 0. At baseline, just five to seven AZD1222 recipients tested seropositive.

Concerning this clone: Antigen specificity is unknown.

TCRdb's copy holds only in-frame clones and misses some; the assay was immunoSEQ multiplex PCR. The table has 150,000 to 200,000 clones, roughly 92% seen once. Germline V gene data show CDR1 as MNHEY and CDR2 as SVGAGI. The CDR3 extends over 12 amino acids. V was cut by 4 bases and J by 5 bases, with 8 bases left in between. The receptor's source is an adult in good health. The rearrangement links TRBV6-5 to TRBJ2-5; no clear D. Sample: peripheral blood, taken on day 0 of AZD1222 vaccination. For the CDR3, the DNA is TGTGCCAGCAGTTCCATCCACGAGACCCAGTACTTC. Protein: CASSSIHETQYF.